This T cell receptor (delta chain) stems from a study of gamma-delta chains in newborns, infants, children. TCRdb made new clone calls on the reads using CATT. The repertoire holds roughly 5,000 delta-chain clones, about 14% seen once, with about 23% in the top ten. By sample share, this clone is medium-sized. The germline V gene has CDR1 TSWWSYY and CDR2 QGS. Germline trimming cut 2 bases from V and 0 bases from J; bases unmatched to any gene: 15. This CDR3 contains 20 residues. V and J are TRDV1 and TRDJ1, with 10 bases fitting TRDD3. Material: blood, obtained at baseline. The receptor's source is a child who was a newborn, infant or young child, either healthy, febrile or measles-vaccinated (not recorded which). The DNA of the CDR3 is TGTGCTCTTGGGGAAAGGAGGGCTTACTTACTGGGGGATTACACCGATAAACTCATCTTT. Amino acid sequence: CALGERRAYLLGDYTDKLIF.